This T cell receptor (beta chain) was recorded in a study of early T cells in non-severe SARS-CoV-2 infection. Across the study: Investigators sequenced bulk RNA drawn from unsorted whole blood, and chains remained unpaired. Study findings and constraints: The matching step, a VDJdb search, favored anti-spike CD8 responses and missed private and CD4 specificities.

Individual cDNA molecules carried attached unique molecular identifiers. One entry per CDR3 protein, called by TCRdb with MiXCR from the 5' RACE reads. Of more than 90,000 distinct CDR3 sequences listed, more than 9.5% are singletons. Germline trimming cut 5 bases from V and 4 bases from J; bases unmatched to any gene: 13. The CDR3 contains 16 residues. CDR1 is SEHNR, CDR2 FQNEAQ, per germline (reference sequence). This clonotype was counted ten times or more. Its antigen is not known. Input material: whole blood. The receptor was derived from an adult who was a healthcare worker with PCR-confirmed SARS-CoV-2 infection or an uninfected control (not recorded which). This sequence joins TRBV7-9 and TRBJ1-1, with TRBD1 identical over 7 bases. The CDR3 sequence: CASSLRGNRGITEAFF. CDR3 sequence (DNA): TGTGCCAGCAGCCTCCGTGGGAACAGGGGAATCACTGAAGCTTTCTTT.